The following is a T cell receptor beta chain sequence with its context. Antigen specificity is unknown. This sample was included in a study of cytomegalovirus exposure and HLA in healthy donors. CDR1 MGHRA and CDR2 YSYEKL come from the germline V gene. The length of the CDR3 is 16 residues. V shed 0 bases and J 6 bases; nucleotides not matched to a gene: 3. The PCR made use of 60 Vbeta and 13 Jbeta primers. The data were produced by immunoSEQ multiplex PCR, yet TCRdb's version contains in-frame clones alone and is incomplete. The data contain roughly 67,000 clones, about 79% of them singletons. Notes on the study in general: An apparent linkage of common viral pathogens to several of the most significant clusters emerged in a later analysis.

The chain has TRBV4-1 and TRBJ2-7, with 15 bases fitting TRBD2. The receptor's source is a man aged 55 to 70 in good health and CMV-seropositive. Sequenced material: PBMCs. The CDR3 region is CASSQDAGLAGGEQYF. CDR3 nucleotide sequence: TGCGCCAGCAGCCAAGATGCGGGACTAGCGGGGGGCGAGCAGTACTTC.